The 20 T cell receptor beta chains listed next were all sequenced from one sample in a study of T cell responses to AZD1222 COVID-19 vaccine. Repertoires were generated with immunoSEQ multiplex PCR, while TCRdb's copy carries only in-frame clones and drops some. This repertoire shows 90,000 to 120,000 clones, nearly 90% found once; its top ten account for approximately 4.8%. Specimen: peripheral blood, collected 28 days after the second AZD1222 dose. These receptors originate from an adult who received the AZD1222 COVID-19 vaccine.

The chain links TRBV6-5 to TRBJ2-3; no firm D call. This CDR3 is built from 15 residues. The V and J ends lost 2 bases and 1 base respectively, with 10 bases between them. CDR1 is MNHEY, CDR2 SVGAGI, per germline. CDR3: CASSYNTVGTDTQYF. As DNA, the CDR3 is TGTGCCAGCAGTTACAACACAGTGGGCACAGATACGCAGTATTTT.

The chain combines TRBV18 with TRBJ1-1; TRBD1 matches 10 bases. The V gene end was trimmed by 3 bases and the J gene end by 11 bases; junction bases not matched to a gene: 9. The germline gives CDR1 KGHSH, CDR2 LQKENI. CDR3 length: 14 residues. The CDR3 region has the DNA TGTGCCAGCTCACCCGAAAGCGACAGGGGGCAGGCTTTCTTT. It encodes CASSPESDRGQAFF.

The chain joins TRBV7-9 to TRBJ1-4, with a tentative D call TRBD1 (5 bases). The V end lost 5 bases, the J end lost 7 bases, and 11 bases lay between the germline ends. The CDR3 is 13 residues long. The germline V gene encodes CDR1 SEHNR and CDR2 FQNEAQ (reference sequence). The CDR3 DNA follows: TGTGCCAGCAGCGTGACAGTCGGTGAAAAACTGTTTTTT. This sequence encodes CASSVTVGEKLFF.

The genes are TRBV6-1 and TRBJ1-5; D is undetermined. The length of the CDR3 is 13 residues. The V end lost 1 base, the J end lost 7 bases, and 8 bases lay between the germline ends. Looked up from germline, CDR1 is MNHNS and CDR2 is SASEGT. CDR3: CASSEVDRQPQHF. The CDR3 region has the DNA TGTGCCAGCAGTGAAGTTGATCGCCAGCCCCAGCATTTT.

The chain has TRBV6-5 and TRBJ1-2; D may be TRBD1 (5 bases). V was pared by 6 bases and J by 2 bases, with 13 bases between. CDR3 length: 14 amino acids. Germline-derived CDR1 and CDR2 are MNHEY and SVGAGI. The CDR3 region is CASRRGLLNYGYTF. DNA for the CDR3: TGTGCCAGCAGGCGGGGGTTGTTAAACTATGGCTACACCTTC.

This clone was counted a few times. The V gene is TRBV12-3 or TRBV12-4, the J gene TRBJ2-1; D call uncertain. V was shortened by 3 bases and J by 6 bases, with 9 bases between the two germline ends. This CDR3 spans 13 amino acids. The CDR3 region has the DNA TGTGCCAGCAGTTTGCGGTCCATCAATGAGCAGTTCTTC. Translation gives CASSLRSINEQFF.

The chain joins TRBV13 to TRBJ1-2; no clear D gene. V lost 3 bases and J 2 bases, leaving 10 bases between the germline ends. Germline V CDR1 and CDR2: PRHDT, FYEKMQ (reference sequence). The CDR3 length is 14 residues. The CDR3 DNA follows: TGTGCCAGCAGCTTGGCAGGACCCAACTATGGCTACACCTTC. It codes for CASSLAGPNYGYTF.

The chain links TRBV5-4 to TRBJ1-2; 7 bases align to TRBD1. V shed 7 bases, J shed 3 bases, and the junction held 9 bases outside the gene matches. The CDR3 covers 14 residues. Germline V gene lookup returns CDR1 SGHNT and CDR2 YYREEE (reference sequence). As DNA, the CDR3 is TGTGCCAGCGGAGACAGGGATAGGGACTATGGCTACACCTTC. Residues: CASGDRDRDYGYTF.

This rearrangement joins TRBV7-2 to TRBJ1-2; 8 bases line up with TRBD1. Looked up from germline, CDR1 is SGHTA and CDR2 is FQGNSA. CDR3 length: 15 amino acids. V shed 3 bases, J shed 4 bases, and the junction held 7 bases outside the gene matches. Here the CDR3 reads CASSLGQADVYGYTF. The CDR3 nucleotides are TGTGCCAGCAGCTTGGGACAGGCGGACGTCTATGGCTACACCTTC.

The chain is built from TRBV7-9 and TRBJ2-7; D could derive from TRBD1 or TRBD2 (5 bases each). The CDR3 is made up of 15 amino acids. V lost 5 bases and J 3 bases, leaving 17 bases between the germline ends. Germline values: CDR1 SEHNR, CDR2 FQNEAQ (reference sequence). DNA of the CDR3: TGTGCCAGCAGCCCACGAGAGGGACCCTACTACGAGCAGTACTTC. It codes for CASSPREGPYYEQYF.

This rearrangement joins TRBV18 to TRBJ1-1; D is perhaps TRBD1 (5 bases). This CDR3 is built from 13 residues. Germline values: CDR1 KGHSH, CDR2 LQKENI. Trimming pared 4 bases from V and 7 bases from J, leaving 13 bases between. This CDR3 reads CASSQRRDGEAFF. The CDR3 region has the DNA TGTGCCAGCTCACAACGAAGGGACGGTGAAGCTTTCTTT.

The CDR3 here is CASSYSGQPSGNTIYF. The CDR3 bases are TGTGCCAGCAGTTACTCGGGACAGCCATCTGGAAACACCATATATTTT. The genes are TRBV6-5 and TRBJ1-3; TRBD1 matches at 7 bases. The CDR3 extends over 16 amino acids. Germline trimming cut 0 bases from V and 1 base from J; bases unmatched to any gene: 3. Germline assignment: CDR1 MNHEY and CDR2 SVGAGI.

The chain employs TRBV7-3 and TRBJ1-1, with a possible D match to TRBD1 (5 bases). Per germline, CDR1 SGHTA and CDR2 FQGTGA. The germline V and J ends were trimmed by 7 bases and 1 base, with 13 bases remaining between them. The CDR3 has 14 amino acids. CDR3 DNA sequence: TGTGCCAGCAAGGCAGGGATGGGGAACACTGAAGCTTTCTTT. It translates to CASKAGMGNTEAFF.

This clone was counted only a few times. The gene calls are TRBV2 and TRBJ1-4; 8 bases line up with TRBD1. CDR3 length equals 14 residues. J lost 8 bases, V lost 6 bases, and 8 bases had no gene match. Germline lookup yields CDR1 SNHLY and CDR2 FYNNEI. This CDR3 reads CASSLRTGNEKLFF. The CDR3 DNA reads TGTGCCAGCAGCCTTAGGACAGGGAACGAAAAACTGTTTTTT.

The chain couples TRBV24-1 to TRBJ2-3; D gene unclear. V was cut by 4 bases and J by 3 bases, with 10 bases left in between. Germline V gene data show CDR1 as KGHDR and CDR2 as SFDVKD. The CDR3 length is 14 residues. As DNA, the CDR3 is TGTGCCACCAGTGACAGGCGAGCGACAGATACGCAGTATTTT. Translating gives CATSDRRATDTQYF.

Here the CDR3 DNA reads TGTGCCAGCAGCCCAGGGTCTCTTATGCAGTATTTT. Protein: CASSPGSLMQYF. The chain uses TRBV5-5 and TRBJ2-3; D may be TRBD1 (5 bases). From germline, CDR1 is SGHKS and CDR2 YYEKEE (reference sequence). The CDR3 extends over 12 amino acids. V was shortened by 4 bases and J by 11 bases, with 14 bases between the two germline ends.

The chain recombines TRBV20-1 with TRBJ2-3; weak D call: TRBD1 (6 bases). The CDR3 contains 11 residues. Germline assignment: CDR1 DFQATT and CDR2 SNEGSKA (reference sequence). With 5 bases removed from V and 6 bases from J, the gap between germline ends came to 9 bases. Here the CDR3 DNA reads TGCAGTGCTCTAGGGGGTGATACGCAGTATTTT. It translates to CSALGGDTQYF.

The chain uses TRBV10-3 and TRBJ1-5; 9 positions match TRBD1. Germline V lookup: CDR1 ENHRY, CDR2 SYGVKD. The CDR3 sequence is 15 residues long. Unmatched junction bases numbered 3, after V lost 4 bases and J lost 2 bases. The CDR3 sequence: CAISGTGEGNQPQHF. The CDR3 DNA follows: TGTGCCATCAGTGGGACAGGGGAAGGCAATCAGCCCCAGCATTTT.

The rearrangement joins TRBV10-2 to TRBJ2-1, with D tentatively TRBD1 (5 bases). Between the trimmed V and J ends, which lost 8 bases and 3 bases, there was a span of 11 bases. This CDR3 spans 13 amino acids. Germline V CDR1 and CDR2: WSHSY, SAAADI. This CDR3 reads CASQIDSYNEQFF. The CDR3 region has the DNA TGCGCCAGCCAGATTGACAGCTACAATGAGCAGTTCTTC.

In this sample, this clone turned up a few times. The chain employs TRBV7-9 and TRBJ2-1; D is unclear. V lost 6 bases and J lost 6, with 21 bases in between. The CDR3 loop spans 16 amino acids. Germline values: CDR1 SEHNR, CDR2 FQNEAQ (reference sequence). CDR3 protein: CASSSPDRAPSNEQFF. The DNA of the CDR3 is TGTGCCAGCAGTTCCCCTGACCGGGCGCCTTCCAATGAGCAGTTCTTC.